This paragraph covers one TCR beta chain sequence. Trimming took 1 base from V and 5 from J, leaving 14 bases between them. CDR3 length equals 15 residues. Germline V lookup: CDR1 MGHRA, CDR2 YSYEKL. This sample is drawn from a study of blood T cell repertoires in COVID-19. As for the study in general: COVID-19 samples, acute and convalescent, were from the United States, Italy and Spain.

Data came from immunoSEQ multiplex PCR; TCRdb stores just in-frame clones and leaves some out. The sample contains 220,000 or so clones, around 91% of which appear only once. The receptor comes from a man aged 30-40 years who had been exposed to COVID-19. The specimen sequenced was PBMCs or T cells enriched from blood (not recorded which). This chain links TRBV4-1 with TRBJ1-2; perhaps TRBD1 as D (6 bases). The CDR3 protein is CASSQGGGRRYGYTF. The CDR3 DNA is TGCGCCAGCAGCCAAGGGGGGGGGCGCCGGTATGGCTACACCTTC.